These 15 T cell receptor beta chains originate from one sample sequenced in a study of blood T cell repertoires in COVID-19. Profiling relied on immunoSEQ multiplex PCR, and the TCRdb table lists in-frame clones only, not all of them. The data hold about 140,000 clones, with roughly 84% observed a single time. What was sequenced was peripheral blood. These receptors were taken from a woman aged 60-75 years with acute or convalescent COVID-19.

V is TRBV29-1 and J is TRBJ2-1, with 7 bases aligning to TRBD2. The CDR3 totals 15 residues. V lost 6 bases and J lost 2; bases outside the gene matches: 10. The germline CDR1 and CDR2 sequences are SQVTM and ANQGSEA. The CDR3 DNA reads as TGCAGCGTGAGACCAGCGGGAATGACCTACAATGAGCAGTTCTTC. Translated, it gives CSVRPAGMTYNEQFF.

V gene TRBV4-1 combines with J gene TRBJ1-5, with 8 positions matching TRBD1. Germline CDR1 and CDR2: MGHRA and YSYEKL. This CDR3 spans 17 amino acids. Germline trimming cut 2 bases from V and 2 bases from J; bases unmatched to any gene: 8. The CDR3 loop reads CASSQTRQGRRNQPQHF. For the CDR3, the DNA is TGCGCCAGCAGCCAAACACGACAGGGGCGACGCAATCAGCCCCAGCATTTT.

This clone was counted once. The J gene is TRBJ2-7, the V gene TRBV4-3; 9 nucleotides line up with TRBD1. Trimming cost V 5 bases and J 7 bases; bases outside gene matches: 9. This CDR3 spans 14 amino acids. Germline V CDR1 and CDR2: LGHNA, YSLEER. CDR3 in DNA: TGCGCCAGCAGCGCTGGGACAGGGATGAGAGAGCAGTACTTC. Protein: CASSAGTGMREQYF.

V and J are TRBV4-1 and TRBJ1-2; 7 positions match TRBD1. Germline CDR1 and CDR2: MGHRA and YSYEKL. V lost 3 bases to trimming and J lost 8 bases; unmatched junction nucleotides: 21. There are 18 residues in the CDR3. The CDR3 DNA is TGCGCCAGCAGCCACCCAGTGGGTGGGGACAGCGCCTGGGGAGGCTACACCTTC. It is translated as CASSHPVGGDSAWGGYTF.

This clone has only a few counts. The chain recombines TRBV27 with TRBJ1-2, with D maybe TRBD1 (6 bases). CDR1 MNHEY and CDR2 SMNVEV come from the germline V gene (reference sequence). The V and J ends lost 5 bases and 7 bases respectively, with 20 bases between them. This CDR3 contains 15 residues. CDR3 bases: TGTGCCAGCAGTGCCCTCAGGGGAGGGGGGCTTGGCTACACCTTC. This translates into CASSALRGGGLGYTF.

This clone came up once. The rearrangement links TRBV6-4 to TRBJ2-2; 8 bases are a match to TRBD2. Germline values: CDR1 MRHNA, CDR2 SNTAGT. After removal of 3 bases from V and 1 base from J, the junction contained 4 bases not matched to a gene. This CDR3 spans 16 amino acids. CDR3 in DNA: TGTGCCAGCAGTGAAACTAGCGGAATGAACACCGGGGAGCTGTTTTTT. Its translation is CASSETSGMNTGELFF.

This chain joins TRBV10-1 and TRBJ2-7; D might be TRBD2 (6 bases). V lost 3 bases and J lost 6, with 12 bases in between. Germline-derived CDR1 and CDR2 are WNHNN and SYGVQD (reference sequence). The CDR3 runs 13 residues. The CDR3 here is CASSESGGTEQYF. The CDR3, as DNA: TGCGCCAGCAGTGAAAGTGGAGGGACCGAGCAGTACTTC.

The chain is built from TRBV3-1 (or the pseudogene TRBV3-2) and TRBJ2-7; 10 bases match TRBD1. This CDR3 region has 15 residues. V shed 2 bases and J 9 bases; nucleotides not matched to a gene: 10. CDR1 is LGHDT, CDR2 YNNKEL, per germline (reference sequence). This CDR3 is CASSQTSGQGTPQYF. Here the CDR3 DNA reads TGTGCCAGCAGCCAAACGTCGGGACAGGGGACGCCGCAGTACTTC.

The J gene is TRBJ1-1, the V gene TRBV6-5, with D perhaps matching TRBD1 (5 bases). V was trimmed by 6 bases and J by 7 bases, leaving 9 bases between them. Germline loops: CDR1 MNHEY, CDR2 SVGAGI. The CDR3 has 11 amino acids. CDR3 nucleotides: TGTGCCAGCAGGAAGGGACTTGAAGCTTTCTTT. Its protein is CASRKGLEAFF.

CDR3 loop: CSASGDRVNTGELFF. The DNA of the CDR3 is TGCAGTGCTAGTGGCGACAGGGTCAACACCGGGGAGCTGTTTTTT. The genes are TRBV20-1 and TRBJ2-2, with 7 bases identical to TRBD1. CDR1 is DFQATT, CDR2 SNEGSKA, per germline (reference sequence). The junction had 6 bases not matched to a gene; V was cut back by 3 bases and J by 2 bases. The CDR3 consists of 15 residues.

On this clone itself: The junction shows a germline mismatch at one end, possibly a read error. The genes are TRBV7-7 and TRBJ2-1; 7 bases line up with TRBD2. This CDR3 has 15 amino acids. CDR1 is SSHAT, CDR2 FNYEAQ, per germline (reference sequence). This chain's CDR3 is CASSPGTTIYNEQFF. The CDR3 region has the DNA TGTGCTAGCAGCCCGGGGACTACGATCTACAATGAGCAGTTCTTC.

The J gene is TRBJ2-1, the V gene TRBV10-3, with a weak D call TRBD2 (5 bases). CDR3 size: 14 residues. V was clipped by 4 bases and J by 6 bases, with 13 bases between them. Germline V gene data show CDR1 as ENHRY and CDR2 as SYGVKD. The CDR3 region is CAISAVESGNEQFF. The CDR3 DNA is TGTGCCATCAGTGCGGTGGAGAGCGGCAATGAGCAGTTCTTC.

This chain links TRBV29-1 with TRBJ2-7; TRBD2 matches 8 bases. The germline V gene encodes CDR1 SQVTM and CDR2 ANQGSEA. J was trimmed by 0 bases and V by 5 bases; bases with no gene match: 3. The CDR3 extends over 13 amino acids. CDR3 region: CSVREGSSYEQYF. For the CDR3, the DNA is TGCAGCGTTCGGGAGGGGAGCTCCTACGAGCAGTACTTC.

The chain combines TRBV10-3 with TRBJ1-2; possibly TRBD1 for D (6 bases). This CDR3 is 15 amino acids long. Between the trimmed V and J ends, which lost 4 bases and 7 bases, there was a span of 19 bases. CDR1 ENHRY and CDR2 SYGVKD come from the germline V gene. The CDR3 nucleotides read TGTGCCATCAGTGCTACATCAGGGGAAGATGGTGGCTACACCTTC. Its protein product is CAISATSGEDGGYTF.

Only one count was recorded for this clone. The rearrangement joins TRBV6-2 or TRBV6-3 to TRBJ2-7; 7 nucleotides agree with TRBD1. CDR1 and CDR2 from the germline V gene are MNHEY and SVGEGT. V shed 4 bases and J 1 base; nucleotides not matched to a gene: 7. This CDR3 has 15 residues. The CDR3 sequence: CASSSRQGESYEQYF. In DNA form, the CDR3 reads TGTGCCAGCAGTTCCAGACAGGGTGAATCCTACGAGCAGTACTTC.